This TCR beta chain was profiled in a study of T cell responses to AZD1222 COVID-19 vaccine (dated by TCRdb to the early 2020s). Regarding the research as a whole: AZD1222 recipients with second doses at about 4 weeks or about 12 weeks were pooled, because spike-specific TCR depth and breadth did not differ between schedules. A total of over 230 trial participants underwent TCR sequencing, of whom around 200 received two doses of AZD1222 and about 25 received two doses of the MenACWY control vaccine. Enrollment into the trials was organized by age into subgroups of 18-55, 56-69 and 70-plus years, and those subgroups contained roughly 150, 30 and 60 TCR-sequenced participants, respectively. What the work shows at the level of the full study, not this receptor alone: Participants were mostly white British and included more females than males, and it was suggested by the authors that clonal diversity may have been underestimated. Epitopes outside the regions mutated in the B.1.351 and B.1.1.7 variants were reportedly recognized by nearly half of the unique spike-specific TCRs. Because no day 14 peak-response samples were available, the repertoires could be characterized only after the peak T cell response. Only a handful of AZD1222 recipients were SARS-CoV-2 seropositive at baseline, limiting conclusions about previously exposed vaccinees. Spike-specific TCR breadth and depth rose significantly after two AZD1222 doses compared with day 0 and with MenACWY recipients. The 56-69-year group was small, and its depth increase did not reach significance, likely because of low power. CD4 TCRs associated with the vaccine covered the entire spike protein, and the dominant responses were in regions 160-218 and 743-854.

Concerning this clone: The specificity of this receptor is unknown. No clone much larger than this one lies a single base away; base qualities are absent.

The CDR3 regions of human TCRbeta chains were analyzed by immunosequencing. In the paper's pipeline: TCRs in the repertoires were compared against a reference library of SARS-CoV-2-specific TCRs that had been generated with the MIRA antigen-specificity platform. Breadth was defined as the fraction of unique TCRs that were SARS-CoV-2-associated. Depth was defined as the fraction of total T cells that were SARS-CoV-2-associated. Each spike-specific TCR was assigned to its reactive spike region and to a CD4 or CD8 class using the MIRA data. Log10-transformed breadth and depth values were compared by one-way ANOVA with Sidak's multiple comparisons tests. The immuneACCESS repertoire file appears here via TCRdb, limited to in-frame rearrangements. These files lack a portion of the clones; in checked studies, under half of the deficit traces to unresolved V genes, and the cause of the others is not known. The V and J calls and clone size were taken over from that table, and D and trimming were inferred from the DNA. The sample has roughly 120,000 clones on record, roughly 93% of them singletons. Under 3.5% of the sample is in the top ten clones.

The germline V gene (reference sequence) sets CDR1 to MNHEY and CDR2 to SMNVEV. The CDR3 goes from the cysteine to the phenylalanine over 14 residues. Only the CDR3 region is kept as DNA, spanning 42 bases read in frame from base 1. V loses 3 bases at its end and J loses 8 bases; junction bases beyond the gene matches: 3. In the paper's terms, the time point label means: baseline before first vaccination. The vaccinee samples were drawn from two UK trials, COV001 and COV002, one of which was a single-blind randomized controlled phase 2/3 trial testing AZD1222 (ChAdOx1 nCoV-19) in healthy adults. For TCRbeta chain sequencing, PBMC samples from trial participants were taken at day 0 and at day 28 after the second dose.

This TCR was recovered from an adult in good health. The receptor chain draws on TRBV27 and TRBJ2-2, and TRBD1 matches 10 of the central bases. The sequencing here drew on peripheral blood, taken on day 0 of AZD1222 vaccination. The DNA sequence is given as TGTGCCAGCAGTTTCGGACAGGGGGTGGGGGAGCTGTTTTTT. Its translation is CASSFGQGVGELFF.